This TCR beta chain was documented in a study of cytomegalovirus exposure and HLA in healthy donors (dated by TCRdb to 2015 to 2018). Background on the whole study: An earlier analysis of 587 of the donors reported 276 Gb of sequence data and 117 million unique TCR beta sequences obtained from some 170 million T cells. The study aimed to test whether cataloging public T cell receptors could reveal signatures of past pathogen exposure. Of the approximately 400 genotyped donors, approximately 81% were placed in the genetic ancestry cluster associated with self-reported Caucasian donors. A later genetic analysis used genome-wide SNP genotypes for about three fifths of the 666 donors, treating that subset as a discovery cohort. The study combined high-throughput TCR immunosequencing, statistical association of individual TCRs with disease status, and machine learning to predict cytomegalovirus infection status. Because of strong linkage in the cohort, 4 to 6 DR-DQ haplotypes were treated as single units for association and clustering. Among roughly 400 genotyped donors of the cohort, an average of around 240,000 unique TCR beta nucleotide sequences were sequenced per donor, 15% to 20% of them non-productive. All discovery cohort repertoires had been generated on a single sequencing platform. Donor age, sex, ethnicity and CMV serostatus were compiled alongside the repertoire data. A separate validation cohort of 90 to 150 different subjects was used in addition to the roughly 670-subject first cohort. HLA typing covered class I and class II loci at four-digit resolution. The T cell repertoires of several hundred subjects were profiled by immunosequencing and related to cytomegalovirus serostatus. In an earlier analysis of 587 of the donors, high-throughput TCR beta sequencing was used to judge whether each TCR beta V gene segment behaved as functional or pseudogenic. The later analysis used no new phenotypic data to find candidate immune exposures, relying instead on TCR beta sequences and their occurrence across donors. Typing coverage varied by locus: 629-630 donors for A, B, C, DRB1 and DQB1; roughly 510 for DQA1; more than 600 for DPA1; approximately 470 for DPB1. A later analysis re-analyzed previously published TCR beta repertoires from 500 to 700 donors and added high-resolution HLA genotyping to study TCR occurrence patterns. An early release covering approximately 600 HLA-typed donors comprised about 300 gigabases of sequencing data and approximately 80 million unique TCR sequences. Study-wide findings and limitations: Assigning TCR associations to individual alleles was difficult when HLA alleles, especially DR and DQ, strongly co-occurred. At a false discovery rate of 0.05, a later analysis linked 16,000 or so TCR beta sequences to specific HLA alleles. A group of highly shared sequence variants was considered likely to be a technical artifact of the sequencing pipeline. According to the authors, the approach could potentially be generalized to other disease states and immunological phenotypes. Several of the top co-occurrence clusters appeared to be linked to parvovirus B19, influenza, CMV and Epstein-Barr virus, according to a later analysis. V-gene and J-gene trimming of TCR beta chains was associated with a missense DCLRE1C variant in a later genetic analysis, and the association was replicated in an independent cohort. Presence/absence analyses assumed roughly uniform sequencing depth across donors, an assumption that may not hold. HLA typing was unavailable for some donors at each locus, so association tests used only the typed subset. Across donors, most TCR sequences were observed very rarely, whereas some public TCRs were present in many individuals. A later analysis found that HLA-associated TCR beta chains were more clonally expanded and had lower generation probabilities than equally common non-associated chains. Linkage disequilibrium might explain the correlated functional status among segregating V segments, but an unknown experimental factor could not be ruled out. Some IMGT-functional V segments, including TRBV6-2 and TRBV6-3, could not be told apart with the 87-base-pair reads, so those segments were excluded. CMV serostatus was the only immune exposure information available for the cohort. The study gave a list of about 160 TCR beta chains associated with cytomegalovirus. A further reported finding was that TCR beta sequences accurately predicted the HLA-A and HLA-B alleles for most subjects in the first cohort. In this cohort, only TCR beta chains were sequenced, and detectable features were limited by the absence of alpha or paired-chain data. Compared with the roughly 600-donor mean, donors in an Asian-associated ancestry cluster had fewer N-insertions in productive TCRs, according to a later genetic analysis. In vitro tests confirmed that a few of the cytomegalovirus-associated TCR beta chains recognize cytomegalovirus antigens. The classifier was reported to diagnose cytomegalovirus status with high specificity and sensitivity in both the original and validation cohorts. A later analysis found that TCR association rates varied across HLA loci, with DRB1 alleles showing the most associated TCRs and HLA-C alleles the fewest. In an earlier analysis of fewer than 750 of the donors, most TCR beta V segments were observed in productive rearrangements about 90% or about 30% of the time, broadly matching IMGT annotations. Because counts were too low, roughly 17 rarely observed V segments, including chromosome 9 orphons, were left out of the earlier analysis of 587 of the donors. In a later analysis, most CMV-associated TCR beta chains were found to appear HLA-restricted, with HLA associations seemingly driven largely by CMV exposure.

This clone was seen a few times. The antigen it binds to is not known. Within one base of it there is no much larger clone, and no base qualities were kept. The cohort was made up of around 720 healthy bone marrow donors. At the time of sampling, every cohort member was nominally healthy, though immune exposures that went unrecorded were likely present. The donor was CMV seropositive and belonged to the group of over 250 seropositive cohort members. A peripheral blood sample was collected from each donor, and TCR beta sequencing was performed on peripheral blood mononuclear cells. The Qiagen DNeasy Blood Extraction Kit was used to extract genomic DNA from the blood cell samples. The method behind the library was the immunoSEQ multiplex PCR assay. For the multiplex PCR, a mixture combining 60 forward primers for TCR Vbeta segments and 13 reverse primers for TCR Jbeta segments was used. The CDR3 region of rearranged TCR beta genes was amplified from genomic DNA with a multiplex PCR assay. The amplified TCR beta libraries were sequenced on the Illumina HiSeq System as 87-base-pair reads. Turning to the authors' computational methods: In a later analysis, 80 million or so unique TCR beta chains were counted across the roughly 670 repertoires, and roughly 11 million of these chains were shared by at least two donors. To remove PCR and sequencing errors, raw reads were error-corrected and collapsed into unique sequences using a nearest-neighbor algorithm that merged closely related sequences. V, D and J gene segments were assigned by aligning CDR3 sequences to IMGT reference sequences. For a sequence to be retained, a match of at least six nucleotides to both a V gene segment and a J gene segment was required. A rearrangement counted as productive if the CDR3 had no stop codons and remained in frame with V and J, and every other rearrangement counted as non-productive. CDR3 was defined according to IMGT convention as the region running from the second conserved V-encoded cysteine to the conserved J-encoded phenylalanine. In an earlier analysis of 500 to 650 of the donors, sequences lacking an unambiguous match to a single V gene segment were excluded. An earlier analysis of about 590 of the donors classified V segments as functional when productive rearrangements were above 56.7% and as segregating when the standard deviation between donors was above 5%. A statistical classification framework was developed to diagnose cytomegalovirus status using the catalog of TCR beta chain sequences. In a later analysis, V and J genes were assigned by comparing TCR nucleotide sequences against IMGT/GENE-DB human TR gene sequences. The TCRdist pipeline was used in a later analysis to assign CDR3 sequences and most-parsimonious VDJ recombination scenarios. In a later analysis, each TCR beta chain was defined by its CDR3 amino acid sequence together with its V-gene family, and reads without a unique V-gene family were excluded. A later analysis removed 500 to 650 highly shared, low-generation-probability nucleotide sequences to deal with suspected cross-contamination and a sequencing artifact. In a later analysis, a clonal expansion index was calculated for each public chain from normalized within-repertoire ranks of inferred template counts. In a later analysis, generation probabilities were computed with a VDJ recombination model fitted to out-of-frame rearrangements, and the resulting probabilities were checked against IGoR. Hypergeometric tests were used in a later analysis to score TCR-TCR, TCR-HLA and TCR-CMV co-occurrence, with a repertoire-size bias correction applied to the TCR pairs. In a later analysis, false discovery rates were estimated by permuting HLA or CMV assignments 20 times. In a later analysis, co-occurring TCRs were grouped using DBSCAN, with TCRdist sequence similarity added in when clustering inside HLA-allele-positive subsets. Repertoires with fewer than 30,000 or more than 120,000 public chains were left out of co-occurrence clustering, as were about 5 repertoires with anomalous nucleotide sharing. TCRdb holds this immuneACCESS table with in-frame rearrangements only. Some clones are missing; in checked studies, unresolved V genes explain under half, and the rest has no known cause. That table furnishes V, J and clone size, whereas the DNA furnished D and trimming. The sample table contains roughly 100,000 clones; only one count was recorded for roughly three quarters of them. The top ten constitute 11% of the sample.

Between the V and J ends, shortened by 3 bases and 3 bases respectively, the junction contains 9 bases. Inclusive of the bounding cysteine and phenylalanine, the CDR3 is 13 residues long. Just CDR3 DNA is preserved here, 39 bases in frame from base 1. The germline V gene gives CDR1 as SGHDT and CDR2 as YYEEEE. The TCR originated in a man aged 35 to 55 in good health and CMV-seropositive. Sequenced input: PBMCs. The chain employs TRBV5-6 and TRBJ1-2; the best D guess is TRBD1, with 5 bases matching. The DNA is TGTGCCAGCAGCTGGGGGGATGACTATGGCTACACCTTC. Translated, this gives CASSWGDDYGYTF. Reference TRBV5-6 and TRBJ1-2 genes cover what lies past the CDR3, so the full variable domain is DAGVTQSPTHLIKTRGQQVTLRCSPKSGHDTVSWYQQALGQGPQFIFQYYEEEERQRGNFPDRFSGHQFPNYSSELNVNALLLGDSALYLCASSWGDDYGYTFGSGTRLTVV.